The rows below give T cell receptor beta chains drawn from one sample of a study of siplizumab effects on memory and regulatory T cells. Sequenced by immunoSEQ multiplex PCR; TCRdb stores in-frame clones only, minus some. The table has about 110,000 clones, 92% seen once. The sample taken for sequencing was Tregs sorted from blood. Receptors originate from a human donor in good health. Both conserved end residues are part of each CDR3. D genes are given only for firm matches. Some rows mark clone size as missing; the rest say once, few, many or name a class of expanded clone.

cdr3_nt	cdr3_aa	d_call	clone_size	j_call	v_call
TGTGCCAGCAGCATCGGACTAGCGGGAATGGATGAGCAGTTCTTC	CASSIGLAGMDEQFF	TRBD2	-	TRBJ2-1	TRBV11-2
TGCGCCAGCACCAACCCGGGGCGAGGCAATGAGCAGTTCTTC	CASTNPGRGNEQFF	-	-	TRBJ2-1	TRBV4-1
TGTGCCAGTAGTAGGCCCGGGACAGGGGGATCCGGGGAGCTGTTTTTT	CASSRPGTGGSGELFF	TRBD1	-	TRBJ2-2	TRBV19
TGTGCCAGTAGTTGGAGTAGTTATAGCAATCAGCCCCAGCATTTT	CASSWSSYSNQPQHF	-	-	TRBJ1-5	TRBV19
TGCGCCAGCAGGACAGGAGCAACTAATGAAAAACTGTTTTTT	CASRTGATNEKLFF	-	-	TRBJ1-4	TRBV5-1
TGTGCCAGCAGCTCCCCTTATGACAGGGATTCAACTAATGAAAAACTGTTTTTT	CASSSPYDRDSTNEKLFF	TRBD1	-	TRBJ1-4	TRBV7-3
TGTGCCAGCAGCTTGGAGGGACGGAACAAAAACATTCAGTACTTC	CASSLEGRNKNIQYF	-	-	TRBJ2-4	TRBV5-6
TGTGCCAGCAGTGAGGCAGGGGGCGGTCAGCCCCAGCATTTT	CASSEAGGGQPQHF	TRBD1	-	TRBJ1-5	TRBV25-1
TGTGCCAGCAGCTTAGCGCACCTAAGCTCTGGAAACACCATATATTTT	CASSLAHLSSGNTIYF	-	-	TRBJ1-3	TRBV7-8
TGCGCCAGCAGCTTGCGCCAGACCACCGGGGAGCTGTTTTTT	CASSLRQTTGELFF	-	-	TRBJ2-2	TRBV5-1
TGTGCCAGCAGTGAAAGGAGGAATGCCGGGGAGCTGTTTTTT	CASSERRNAGELFF	-	-	TRBJ2-2	TRBV25-1
TGTGCCAGCAGCCAGCCCGGTTGGCGCGAGCAGTACTTC	CASSQPGWREQYF	-	-	TRBJ2-7	TRBV6-5
TGTGCCAGCAGTGTGACAGGGGAGGAGACCCAGTACTTC	CASSVTGEETQYF	TRBD1	-	TRBJ2-5	TRBV6-5
TGTGCCAGCAGAAGACATTACAATGAGCAGTTCTTC	CASRRHYNEQFF	-	-	TRBJ2-1	TRBV6-5
TGCGCCAGCAGCCCGGCCCTAGAGGAGACCCAGTACTTC	CASSPALEETQYF	-	-	TRBJ2-5	TRBV5-1
TGTGCCAGCAGCCAACCCCTAGCGGGAGCCGAGCAGTTCTTC	CASSQPLAGAEQFF	TRBD2	once	TRBJ2-1	TRBV7-6
TGCGCCAGCAGCGCCAAGACAGGAGGGACTGAAGCTTTCTTT	CASSAKTGGTEAFF	-	few	TRBJ1-1	TRBV5-1
TGTGCCAGCAGGGGGGGACTAGCGGGGTTCAACATTCAGTACTTC	CASRGGLAGFNIQYF	TRBD2	-	TRBJ2-4	TRBV6-5
TGTGCCAGCAGTACCCCTGAGCGCCACTCCTACGAGCAGTACTTC	CASSTPERHSYEQYF	-	-	TRBJ2-7	TRBV2
TGCGCCAGCAGCTTGCCTCCAGCGGGGGGGGGAGATACGCAGTATTTT	CASSLPPAGGGDTQYF	TRBD2	-	TRBJ2-3	TRBV5-1
TGTGCCAGCATTTTCGGGACTAGCGGTTTCTACGAGCAGTACTTC	CASIFGTSGFYEQYF	TRBD2	-	TRBJ2-7	TRBV6-6
TGCGCCAGCAGCCTTACTAGCGGATCCTACAATGAGCAGTTCTTC	CASSLTSGSYNEQFF	TRBD2	-	TRBJ2-1	TRBV5-1
TGCGCCAGCAGCTTGCAGGGCGCGAACACTGAAGCTTTCTTT	CASSLQGANTEAFF	-	-	TRBJ1-1	TRBV5-1
TGTGCAAGTCGCTTAGAGGGGCCGGGCTGCCCCTACGAGCAGTACTTC	CASRLEGPGCPYEQYF	-	-	TRBJ2-7	TRBV12-2
TGTGCCAGCAGTGAAACCATGACAACCTACGAGCAGTACTTC	CASSETMTTYEQYF	-	-	TRBJ2-7	TRBV6-1
TGTGCCAGCAGCTTCGGGACAGGGGGGGGCCAAGAGACCCAGTACTTC	CASSFGTGGGQETQYF	TRBD1	once	TRBJ2-5	TRBV11-2
TGCGCCAGCAGTTCTAACCCGGGACAAAGGAACACCGGGGAGCTGTTTTTT	CASSSNPGQRNTGELFF	-	-	TRBJ2-2	TRBV10-1